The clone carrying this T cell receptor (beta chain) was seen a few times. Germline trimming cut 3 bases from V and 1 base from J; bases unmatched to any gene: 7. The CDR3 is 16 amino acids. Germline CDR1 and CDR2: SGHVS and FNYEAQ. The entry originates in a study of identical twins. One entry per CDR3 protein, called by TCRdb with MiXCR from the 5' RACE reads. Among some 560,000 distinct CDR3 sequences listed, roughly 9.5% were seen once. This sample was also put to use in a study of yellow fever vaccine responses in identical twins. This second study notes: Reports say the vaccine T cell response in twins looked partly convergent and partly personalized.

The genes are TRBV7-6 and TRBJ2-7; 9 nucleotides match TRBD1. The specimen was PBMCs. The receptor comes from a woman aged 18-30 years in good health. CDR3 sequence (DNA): TGTGCCAGCAGCTTCCCTACCGGGACAGGGTCCTACGAGCAGTACTTC. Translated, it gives CASSFPTGTGSYEQYF.